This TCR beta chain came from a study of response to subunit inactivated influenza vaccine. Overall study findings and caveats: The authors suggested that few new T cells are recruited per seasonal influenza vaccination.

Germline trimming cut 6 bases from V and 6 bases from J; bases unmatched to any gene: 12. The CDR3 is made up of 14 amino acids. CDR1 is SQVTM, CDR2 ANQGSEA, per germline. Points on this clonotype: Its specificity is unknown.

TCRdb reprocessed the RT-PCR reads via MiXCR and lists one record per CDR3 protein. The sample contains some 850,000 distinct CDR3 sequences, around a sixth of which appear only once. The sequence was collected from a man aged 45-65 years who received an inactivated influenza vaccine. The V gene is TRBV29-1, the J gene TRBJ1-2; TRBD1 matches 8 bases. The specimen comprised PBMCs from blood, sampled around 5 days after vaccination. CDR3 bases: TGCAGCGTCATACTAGGACAGGGTTATGATGGCTACACCTTC. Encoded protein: CSVILGQGYDGYTF.